The T cell receptor beta chain under discussion was sequenced for a study of STAT5B mutations in CD4+ large granular lymphocyte leukemia. Study results and limitations: Compared with healthy controls (2/35), patient top clones favored TRBV06 (8/27). Main leukemic clonotypes were patient-specific, but roughly 25% appeared at low frequency elsewhere.

This clone was seen a few times. Its antigen is undetermined. Here immunoSEQ multiplex PCR was the method, and the copy in TCRdb shows in-frame clones only, minus some. The sample consists of fewer than 40,000 clones, 71% of them appearing once. The V end lost 5 bases, the J end lost 1 base, and 5 bases lay between the germline ends. Germline-derived CDR1 and CDR2 are MNHEY and SVGAGI. The CDR3 extends over 12 amino acids. Sequencing input: CD4+ T cells from blood buffy coats. This TCR was sampled from a human donor in good health. The J gene is TRBJ1-1, the V gene TRBV6-5; D gene uncertain. CDR3 in DNA: TGTGCCAGCAGTCCCGGGAACACTGAAGCTTTCTTT. Amino acids: CASSPGNTEAFF.